This T cell receptor beta chain was captured by sequencing in a study of T cell clonotyping in hematopoietic cell transplantation (dated by TCRdb to the early 2020s). Broadly, across the study: A total of under 150 blood samples were collected in the study from a few dozen consecutive transplant recipients and their related donors. Patients were recruited between September 2015 and January 2017 and followed until late 2020 or death. Study-wide conclusions, independent of this receptor: After transplant, TCR diversity in recipients dropped, and pathologically expanded clonotypes climbed progressively between day 30 and day 180. Inverse Simpson Index values from donors and from recipients before transplant predicted broader TCR repertoire diversity after transplant. Overlap with donor repertoires was found for only a small fraction of recipient repertoires, with over 97% found to appear de novo at the given depth. The sample size was limited, and CD4 and CD8 repertoire contributions could not be separated because cells were not sorted.

What the time point label conveys for this sample: 100 days after allo-HCT. Recipient blood was collected about 28 days before transplant and at days 30, 100 and 180 after transplant. Using Nuclei Lysis Solution, genomic DNA was extracted from unfractionated peripheral blood mononuclear cells that were either fresh or cryopreserved. The CDR3 goes from the cysteine to the phenylalanine over 12 residues. Solely the CDR3 DNA is kept, with 36 bases framed from the first base. CDR1 SEHNR and CDR2 FQNEAQ were looked up in the germline V gene (reference sequence). V is clipped by 3 bases and J by 5 bases, and the sequence between their germline boundaries is 5 bases long. On this clone itself: Its antigen remains unidentified. No base quality information exists; no much larger clone differs at one position.

The immunoSEQ assay, a bias-controlled multiplex PCR using V- and J-specific primers, was used to amplify TCR beta CDR3 regions from genomic DNA. In a second PCR step, a proprietary barcode and Illumina adapter sequences were attached to the CDR3 amplicons. CDR3 libraries were sequenced on an Illumina MiSeq instrument. The authors' pipeline ran thus. immunoSEQ Analyzer 3.0 was used for export and quality control, with R Bioconductor and Immunarch used for downstream analyses. Repertoire metrics were calculated using only productive rearrangements within the normalized downsampled data set. In the normalized cohort, clonotypes with more than 5 templates were defined as pathologically expanded. Repertoire diversity was measured with the Inverse Simpson Index. To capture all clonotypes, the CMV-specificity analyses were run on the non-normalized data set. Drawn from immuneACCESS, this table holds only the in-frame rearrangements with V and J called that TCRdb kept. Clones are partly lost; checked studies trace under half to an unresolved V gene and leave the rest unexplained. V, J and clone size reflect that table, while D and trimming were determined from the DNA. The table for this sample lists nearly 9,500 clones; about 97% of them were counted only once. More than 2% of the sample lies in the top ten.

This chain joins TRBV7-9 to TRBJ2-1; no confident D gene assignment can be made. Sequences were derived from peripheral blood mononuclear cells, sampled 100 days after allogeneic stem cell transplant. This sequence was found in a male patient aged 60 to 75 who had an allogeneic stem cell transplant from a related donor, so the T cells may come from the graft donor. Some clones in this sample may be carry-over from other donors' samples. CDR3 sequence: CASSFGNNEQFF. The DNA is as follows: TGTGCCAGCAGCTTCGGAAACAATGAGCAGTTCTTC.